These 12 T cell receptor beta chains originate from one sample sequenced in a study of shared clonotypes between healthy human individuals. Measured with immunoSEQ multiplex PCR; TCRdb has only the in-frame clones, and not every one. The table has under 600,000 clones, over 60% seen once. Sequencing used PBMCs. These receptors were taken from a middle-aged woman in good health. Some clones in this sample may be carry-over from other donors' samples.

V and J are TRBV9 and TRBJ2-2, with D perhaps matching TRBD2 (6 bases). The CDR3 is 14 amino acids. V lost 4 bases to trimming and J lost 9 bases, with 16 bases between them. Germline values: CDR1 SGDLS, CDR2 YYNGEE. CDR3: CASSPGGAARELFF. CDR3 nucleotides: TGTGCCAGCAGCCCCGGAGGGGCAGCCCGGGAGCTGTTTTTT.

This rearrangement joins TRBV30 to TRBJ2-7; 7 bases are a match to TRBD2. CDR1 is GTSNPN, CDR2 SVGIG, per germline (reference sequence). The CDR3 covers 12 residues. The ends lost 7 bases at V and 4 bases at J; junction bases unmatched: 7. CDR3 bases: TGTGCCTTTCGTCCGGGACTATACGAGCAGTACTTC. As protein: CAFRPGLYEQYF.

This rearrangement joins TRBV29-1 to TRBJ2-3; D is unresolved. This CDR3 spans 13 amino acids. CDR1 and CDR2 from the germline V gene are SQVTM and ANQGSEA. V lost 4 bases and J 3 bases, leaving 11 bases between the germline ends. CDR3 nucleotides: TGCAGCGTTGCGCTCTTGGGTACAGATACGCAGTATTTT. Amino acids: CSVALLGTDTQYF.

This chain joins TRBV7-9 and TRBJ1-4, with TRBD1 matching 9 bases. The CDR3 runs to 14 residues. From germline, CDR1 is SEHNR and CDR2 FQNEAQ (reference sequence). V shed 5 bases and J 7 bases; nucleotides not matched to a gene: 5. The CDR3 spells CASSPGQGGEKLFF. The CDR3 coding sequence is TGTGCCAGCAGCCCGGGACAGGGTGGTGAAAAACTGTTTTTT.

This clone occurred a few times. The chain links TRBV29-1 to TRBJ2-3, with D maybe TRBD2 (6 bases). Between the trimmed V and J ends, which lost 6 bases and 0 bases, there was a span of 19 bases. The CDR3 totals 16 residues. CDR1 is SQVTM and CDR2 is ANQGSEA in the germline V gene. The CDR3 DNA reads as TGCAGCGTCACCCCTTGGGACTCCCTAAGCACAGATACGCAGTATTTT. Encoded protein: CSVTPWDSLSTDTQYF.

The chain has TRBV9 and TRBJ2-1; D call uncertain. CDR1 is SGDLS and CDR2 is YYNGEE in the germline V gene. CDR3 size: 16 residues. Trimming stripped 3 bases from V and 0 bases from J, with 13 bases between. The CDR3 sequence is CASSASVLSSYNEQFF. The CDR3 DNA reads TGTGCCAGCAGCGCTAGTGTGTTGAGCTCCTACAATGAGCAGTTCTTC. Based on the CDR3 plus reference TRBV9 and TRBJ2-1, the full variable domain is DSGVTQTPKHLITATGQRVTLRCSPRSGDLSVYWYQQSLDQGLQFLIQYYNGEERAKGNILERFSAQQFPDLHSELNLSSLELGDSALYFCASSASVLSSYNEQFFGPGTRLTVL.

This chain joins TRBV19 and TRBJ2-1; TRBD1 agrees at 7 bases. This CDR3 has 13 residues. In germline, CDR1 is LNHDA, CDR2 SQIVND (reference sequence). Losses at the gene ends were 9 bases for V and 4 bases for J; bases not matched to a gene: 6. CDR3 sequence: CASARDRYNEQFF. The CDR3 DNA is TGTGCCAGCGCACGGGACAGATACAATGAGCAGTTCTTC.

The CDR3 DNA follows: TGTGCCAGCTCACTAGGGACAGACGGGGAGCTGTTTTTT. Translating it yields CASSLGTDGELFF. This chain uses TRBV18 with TRBJ2-2, with TRBD1 matching over 7 bases. Germline V gives CDR1 KGHSH, CDR2 LQKENI. CDR3 length: 13 residues. After removal of 4 bases from V and 7 bases from J, the junction contained 3 bases not matched to a gene. The full variable domain, in which reference TRBV18 and TRBJ2-2 provide the parts outside the CDR3, is NAGVMQNPRHLVRRRGQEARLRCSPMKGHSHVYWYRQLPEEGLKFMVYLQKENIIDESGMPKERFSAEFPKEGPSILRIQQVVRGDSAAYFCASSLGTDGELFFGEGSRLTVL.

This clone was seen a single time. The genes are TRBV2 and TRBJ2-3; 7 nucleotides match TRBD1. The ends lost 6 bases at V and 4 bases at J; junction bases unmatched: 10. Germline V CDR1 and CDR2: SNHLY, FYNNEI. This CDR3 has 15 residues. For the CDR3, the DNA is TGTGCCAGCAGGAGAGACAGGGAGAGTGCAGATACGCAGTATTTT. Its translation: CASRRDRESADTQYF.

The chain has TRBV7-9 and TRBJ2-5, with TRBD1 identical over 12 bases. Germline-derived CDR1 and CDR2 are SEHNR and FQNEAQ (reference sequence). The junction had 11 bases not matched to a gene; V was cut back by 5 bases and J by 7 bases. The CDR3 is made up of 16 amino acids. CDR3 DNA sequence: TGTGCCAGCAGCCACCGCCGGGACAGGGGGCCGCCGACCCAGTACTTC. Its protein product is CASSHRRDRGPPTQYF.

This clone was observed a handful of times. J is TRBJ2-7 and V is TRBV6-1; 10 positions match TRBD2. The CDR3 spans 15 residues. Germline values: CDR1 MNHNS, CDR2 SASEGT. The ends lost 6 bases at V and 0 bases at J; junction bases unmatched: 5. The CDR3 sequence is CASRLAGGGSYEQYF. CDR3 DNA: TGTGCCAGCAGATTAGCGGGAGGAGGCTCCTACGAGCAGTACTTC.

The J gene is TRBJ1-4, the V gene TRBV19; maybe TRBD1 (6 bases). This CDR3 spans 15 amino acids. Trimming shortened V by 3 bases and J by 5 bases, and 13 bases separated the two germline ends. Germline CDR1 and CDR2: LNHDA and SQIVND (reference sequence). The CDR3 nucleotides read TGTGCCAGTAGTATTAGGGGACACGCGAATGAAAAACTGTTTTTT. As protein: CASSIRGHANEKLFF.